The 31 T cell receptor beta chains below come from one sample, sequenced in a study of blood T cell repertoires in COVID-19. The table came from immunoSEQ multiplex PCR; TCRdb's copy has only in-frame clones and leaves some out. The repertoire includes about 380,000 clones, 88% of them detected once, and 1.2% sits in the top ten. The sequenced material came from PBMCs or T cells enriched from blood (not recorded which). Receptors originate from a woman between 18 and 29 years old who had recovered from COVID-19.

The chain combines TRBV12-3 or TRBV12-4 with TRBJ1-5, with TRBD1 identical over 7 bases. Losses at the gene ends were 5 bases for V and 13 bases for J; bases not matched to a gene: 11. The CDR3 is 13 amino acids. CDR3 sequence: CASSLNGGQEQHF. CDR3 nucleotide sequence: TGTGCCAGCAGTCTAAACGGCGGACAGGAACAGCATTTT.

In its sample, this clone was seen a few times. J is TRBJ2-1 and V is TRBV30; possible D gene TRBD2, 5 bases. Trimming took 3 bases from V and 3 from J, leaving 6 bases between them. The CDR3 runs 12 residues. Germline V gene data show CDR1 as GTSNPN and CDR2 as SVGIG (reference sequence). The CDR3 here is CAWRGGYNEQFF. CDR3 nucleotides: TGTGCCTGGAGAGGAGGCTACAATGAGCAGTTCTTC.

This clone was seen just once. The DNA of the CDR3 is TGTGCCAGCTCACCACGAGTGCTCCAGGATAATTCACCCCTCCACTTT. Amino acid sequence: CASSPRVLQDNSPLHF. The J gene is TRBJ1-6, the V gene TRBV18; no reliable D call. The germline V and J ends were trimmed by 1 base and 5 bases, with 12 bases remaining between them. Germline V gene lookup returns CDR1 KGHSH and CDR2 LQKENI. The length of the CDR3 is 16 residues. The full variable domain, completed using reference TRBV18 and TRBJ1-6, is NAGVMQNPRHLVRRRGQEARLRCSPMKGHSHVYWYRQLPEEGLKFMVYLQKENIIDESGMPKERFSAEFPKEGPSILRIQQVVRGDSAAYFCASSPRVLQDNSPLHFGNGTRLTVT.

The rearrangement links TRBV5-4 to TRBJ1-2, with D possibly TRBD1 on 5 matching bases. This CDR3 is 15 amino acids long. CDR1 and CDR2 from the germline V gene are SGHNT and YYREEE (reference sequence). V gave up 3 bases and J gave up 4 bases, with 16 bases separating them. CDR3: CASSWGSRGTYGYTF. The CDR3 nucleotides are TGTGCCAGCAGCTGGGGGTCGCGGGGCACCTATGGCTACACCTTC.

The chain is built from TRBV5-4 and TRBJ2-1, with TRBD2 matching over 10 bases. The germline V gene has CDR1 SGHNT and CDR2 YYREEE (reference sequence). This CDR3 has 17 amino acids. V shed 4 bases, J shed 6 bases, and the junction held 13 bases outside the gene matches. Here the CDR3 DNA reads TGTGCCAGCAGCCTACTCGTCCTAGCGGGGGAGTTCAATGAGCAGTTCTTC. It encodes CASSLLVLAGEFNEQFF.

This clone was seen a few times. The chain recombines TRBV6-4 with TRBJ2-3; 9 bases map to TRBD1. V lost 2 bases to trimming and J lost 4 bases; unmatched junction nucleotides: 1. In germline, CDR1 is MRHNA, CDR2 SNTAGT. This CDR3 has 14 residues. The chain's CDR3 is CASSDTGGADTQYF. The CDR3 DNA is TGTGCCAGCAGTGACACAGGGGGCGCAGATACGCAGTATTTT.

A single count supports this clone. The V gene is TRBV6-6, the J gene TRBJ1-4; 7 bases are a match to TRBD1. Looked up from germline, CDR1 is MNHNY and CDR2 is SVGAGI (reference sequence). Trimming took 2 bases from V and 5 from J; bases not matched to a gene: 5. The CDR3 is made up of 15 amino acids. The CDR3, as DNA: TGTGCCAGCAGTTACGGGGACAGCTACAATGAAAAACTGTTTTTT. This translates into CASSYGDSYNEKLFF.

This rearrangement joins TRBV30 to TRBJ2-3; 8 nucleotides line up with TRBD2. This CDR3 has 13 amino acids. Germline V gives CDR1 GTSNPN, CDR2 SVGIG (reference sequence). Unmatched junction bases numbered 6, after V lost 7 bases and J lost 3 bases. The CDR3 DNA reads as TGTGCCTTAAGAGCGGGAGTTACAGATACGCAGTATTTT. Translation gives CALRAGVTDTQYF.

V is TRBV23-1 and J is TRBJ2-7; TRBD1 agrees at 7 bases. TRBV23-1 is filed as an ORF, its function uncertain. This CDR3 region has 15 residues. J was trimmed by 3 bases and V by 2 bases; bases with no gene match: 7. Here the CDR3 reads CASSQLGTANYEQYF. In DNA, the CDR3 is TGCGCCAGCAGTCAACTCGGGACAGCGAACTACGAGCAGTACTTC.

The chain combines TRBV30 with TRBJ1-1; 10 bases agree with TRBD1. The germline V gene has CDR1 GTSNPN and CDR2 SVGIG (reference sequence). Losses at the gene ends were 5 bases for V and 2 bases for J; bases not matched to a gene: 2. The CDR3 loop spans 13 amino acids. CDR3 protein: CAWWTGGNTEAFF. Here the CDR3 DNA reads TGTGCCTGGTGGACAGGGGGAAACACTGAAGCTTTCTTT.

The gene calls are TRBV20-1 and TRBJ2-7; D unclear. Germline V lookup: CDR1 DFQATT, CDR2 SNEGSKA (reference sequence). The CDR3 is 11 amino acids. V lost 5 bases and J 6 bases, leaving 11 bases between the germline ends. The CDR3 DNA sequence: TGCAGTGCTCCCCGAAGAGGCGAGCAGTACTTC. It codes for CSAPRRGEQYF.

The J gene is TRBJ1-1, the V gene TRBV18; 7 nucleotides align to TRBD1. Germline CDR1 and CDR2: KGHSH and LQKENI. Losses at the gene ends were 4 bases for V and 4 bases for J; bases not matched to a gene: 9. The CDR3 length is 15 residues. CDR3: CASSRQGVEVTEAFF. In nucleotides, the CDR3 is TGTGCCAGCTCACGACAGGGAGTGGAGGTCACTGAAGCTTTCTTT.

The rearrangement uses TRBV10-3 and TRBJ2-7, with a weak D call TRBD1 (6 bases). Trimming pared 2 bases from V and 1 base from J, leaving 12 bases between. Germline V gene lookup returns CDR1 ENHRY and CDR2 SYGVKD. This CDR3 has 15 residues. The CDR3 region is CAISEIRGLSYEQYF. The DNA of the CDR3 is TGTGCCATCAGTGAGATTAGGGGGTTATCCTACGAGCAGTACTTC.

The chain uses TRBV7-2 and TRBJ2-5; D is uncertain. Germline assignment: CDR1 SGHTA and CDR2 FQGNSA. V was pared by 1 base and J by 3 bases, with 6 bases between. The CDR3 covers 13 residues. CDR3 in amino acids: CASSLGQKETQYF. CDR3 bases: TGTGCCAGCAGCTTAGGCCAGAAAGAGACCCAGTACTTC.

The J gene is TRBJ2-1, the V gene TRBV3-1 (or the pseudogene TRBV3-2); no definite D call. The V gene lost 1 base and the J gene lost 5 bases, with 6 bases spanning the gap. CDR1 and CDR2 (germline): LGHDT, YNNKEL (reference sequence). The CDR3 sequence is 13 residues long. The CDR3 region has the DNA TGTGCCAGCAGCCAAGCCCCCAACAATGAGCAGTTCTTC. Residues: CASSQAPNNEQFF.

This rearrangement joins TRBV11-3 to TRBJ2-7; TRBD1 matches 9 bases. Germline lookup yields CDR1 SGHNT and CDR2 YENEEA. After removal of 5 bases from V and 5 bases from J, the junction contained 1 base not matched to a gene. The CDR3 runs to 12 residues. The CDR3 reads CASSRDRDEQYF. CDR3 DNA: TGTGCCAGCAGCCGGGACAGGGACGAGCAGTACTTC.

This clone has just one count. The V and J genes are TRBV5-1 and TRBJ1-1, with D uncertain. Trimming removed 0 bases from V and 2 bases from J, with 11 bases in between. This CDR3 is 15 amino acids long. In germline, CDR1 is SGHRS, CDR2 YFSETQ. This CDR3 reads CASSLATVINTEAFF. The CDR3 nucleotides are TGCGCCAGCAGCTTGGCTACAGTTATAAACACTGAAGCTTTCTTT.

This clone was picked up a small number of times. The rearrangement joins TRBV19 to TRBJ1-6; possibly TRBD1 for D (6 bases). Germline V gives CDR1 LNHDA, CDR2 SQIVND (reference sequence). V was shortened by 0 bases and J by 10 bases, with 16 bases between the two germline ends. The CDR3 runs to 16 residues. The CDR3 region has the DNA TGTGCCAGTAGTATAGATGGAGCAGGGGACACCTCACCCCTCCACTTT. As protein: CASSIDGAGDTSPLHF.

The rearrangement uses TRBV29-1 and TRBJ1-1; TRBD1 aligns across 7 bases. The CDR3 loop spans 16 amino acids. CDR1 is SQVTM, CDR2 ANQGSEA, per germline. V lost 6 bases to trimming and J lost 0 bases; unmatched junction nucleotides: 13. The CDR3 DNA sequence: TGCAGCGTCGCCGGTCCCCCGGGACAGATGAACACTGAAGCTTTCTTT. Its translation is CSVAGPPGQMNTEAFF.

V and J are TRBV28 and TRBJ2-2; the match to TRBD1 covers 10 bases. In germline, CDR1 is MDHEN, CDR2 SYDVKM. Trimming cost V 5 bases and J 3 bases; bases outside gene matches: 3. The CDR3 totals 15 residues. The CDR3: CASSPTGGHTGELFF. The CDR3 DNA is TGTGCCAGCAGTCCGACAGGGGGCCACACCGGGGAGCTGTTTTTT.

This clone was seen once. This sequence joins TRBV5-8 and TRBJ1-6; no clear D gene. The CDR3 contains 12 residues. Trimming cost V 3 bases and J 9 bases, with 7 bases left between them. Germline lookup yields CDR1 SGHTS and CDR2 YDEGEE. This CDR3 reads CASSSQVSPLHF. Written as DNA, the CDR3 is TGTGCCAGCAGCTCACAAGTTTCACCCCTCCACTTT.

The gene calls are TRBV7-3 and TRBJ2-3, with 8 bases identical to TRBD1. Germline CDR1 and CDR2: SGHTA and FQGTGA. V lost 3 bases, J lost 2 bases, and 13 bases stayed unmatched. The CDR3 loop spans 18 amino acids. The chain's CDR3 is CASSFPPRQGRITDTQYF. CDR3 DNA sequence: TGTGCCAGCAGCTTCCCCCCTCGACAGGGGCGAATCACAGATACGCAGTATTTT.

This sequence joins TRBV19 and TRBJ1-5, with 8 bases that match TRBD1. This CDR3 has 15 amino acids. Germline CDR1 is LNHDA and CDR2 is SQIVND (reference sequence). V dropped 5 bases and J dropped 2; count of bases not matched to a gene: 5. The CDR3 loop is CASSARGHGNQPQHF. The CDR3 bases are TGTGCCAGTAGTGCCAGGGGGCATGGCAATCAGCCCCAGCATTTT.

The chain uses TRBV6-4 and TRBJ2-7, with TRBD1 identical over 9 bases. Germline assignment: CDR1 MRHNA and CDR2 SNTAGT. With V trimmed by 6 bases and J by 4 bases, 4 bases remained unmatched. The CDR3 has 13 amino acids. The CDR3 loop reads CASSLGQGYEQYF. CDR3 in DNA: TGTGCCAGCAGCCTCGGACAGGGGTACGAGCAGTACTTC.

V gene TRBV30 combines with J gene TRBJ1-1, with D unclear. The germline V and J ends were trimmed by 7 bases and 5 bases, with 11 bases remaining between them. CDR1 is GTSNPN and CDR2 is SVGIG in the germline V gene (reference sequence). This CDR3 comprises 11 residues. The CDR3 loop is CASEARTEAFF. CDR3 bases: TGTGCCTCCGAGGCCCGAACTGAAGCTTTCTTT. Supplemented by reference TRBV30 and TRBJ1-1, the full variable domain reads SQTIHQWPATLVQPVGSPLSLECTVEGTSNPNLYWYRQAAGRGLQLLFYSVGIGQISSEVPQNLSASRPQDRQFILSSKKLLLSDSGFYLCASEARTEAFFGQGTRLTVV.

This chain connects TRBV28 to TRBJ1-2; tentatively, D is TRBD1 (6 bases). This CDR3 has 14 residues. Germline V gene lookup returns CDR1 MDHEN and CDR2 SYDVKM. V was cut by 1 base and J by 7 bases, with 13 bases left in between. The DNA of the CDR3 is TGTGCCAGCAGTTTATTTCGGGGGGCCAGTGGCTACACCTTC. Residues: CASSLFRGASGYTF.

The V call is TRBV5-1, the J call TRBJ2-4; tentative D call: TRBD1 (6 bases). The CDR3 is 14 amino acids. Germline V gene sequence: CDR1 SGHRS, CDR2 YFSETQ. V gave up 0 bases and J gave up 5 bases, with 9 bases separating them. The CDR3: CASSLGGPENIQYF. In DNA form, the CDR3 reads TGCGCCAGCAGCTTGGGGGGGCCGGAAAACATTCAGTACTTC.

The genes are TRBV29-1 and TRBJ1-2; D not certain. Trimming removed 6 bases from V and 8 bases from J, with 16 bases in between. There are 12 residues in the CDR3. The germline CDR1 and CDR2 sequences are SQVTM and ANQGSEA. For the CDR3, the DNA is TGCAGCGTCGTCGGACTATTTGGAGGCTACACCTTC. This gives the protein CSVVGLFGGYTF. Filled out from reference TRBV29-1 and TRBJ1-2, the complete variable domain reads SAVISQKPSRDICQRGTSLTIQCQVDSQVTMMFWYRQQPGQSLTLIATANQGSEATYESGFVIDKFPISRPNLTFSTLTVSNMSPEDSSIYLCSVVGLFGGYTFGSGTRLTVV.

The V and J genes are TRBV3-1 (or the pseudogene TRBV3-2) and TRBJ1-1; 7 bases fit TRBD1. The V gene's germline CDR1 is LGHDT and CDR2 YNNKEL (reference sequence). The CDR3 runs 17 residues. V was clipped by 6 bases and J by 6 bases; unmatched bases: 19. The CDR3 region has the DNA TGTGCCAGCAGTAAACGTGACAGGGATTCCTTAATGGCTGAAGCTTTCTTT. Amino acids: CASSKRDRDSLMAEAFF.

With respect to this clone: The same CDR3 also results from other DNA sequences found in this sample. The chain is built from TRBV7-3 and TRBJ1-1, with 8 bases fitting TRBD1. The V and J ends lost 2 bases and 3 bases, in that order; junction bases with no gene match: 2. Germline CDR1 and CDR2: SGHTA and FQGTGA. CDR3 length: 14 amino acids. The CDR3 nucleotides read TGTGCCAGCAGCTTACAGGGGGCGGACACTGAAGCTTTCTTT. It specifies CASSLQGADTEAFF.

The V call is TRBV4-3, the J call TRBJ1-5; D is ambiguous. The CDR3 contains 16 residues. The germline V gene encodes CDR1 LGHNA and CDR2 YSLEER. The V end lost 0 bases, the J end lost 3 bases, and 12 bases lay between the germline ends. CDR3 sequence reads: CASSQDLNSINQPQHF. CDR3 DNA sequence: TGCGCCAGCAGCCAAGATCTCAACAGCATCAATCAGCCCCAGCATTTT.